This T cell receptor (beta chain) was captured by sequencing in a study of T cells in Graves' hyperthyroidism and ophthalmopathy (dated by TCRdb to between 2018 and 2021). Context from the whole study: Peripheral blood was collected at initial diagnosis, before any treatment. In several Graves' hyperthyroidism patients, the study also compared T-cell repertoires from thyroid tissue with T-cell repertoires from blood. Prospective prediction of ophthalmopathy was tested in an independent validation cohort consisting of 18 to 20 hyperthyroidism patients and around 16 patients who later progressed to ophthalmopathy. The roughly 99 discovery patients were divided at random into training and test sets in a 7:3 ratio. The paper describes TCR Vbeta CDR3 sequencing of 120 to 150 peripheral blood samples, made up of some 42 ophthalmopathy patients, approximately 76 hyperthyroidism patients and approximately 17 progressor patients. To identify distinguishing TCR V-J signatures, a discovery cohort of around 100 patients was used, comprising 43 with Graves' ophthalmopathy and some 57 with stable Graves' hyperthyroidism. Following sampling, methimazole starting at 30 mg daily was given to hyperthyroidism patients, and high-dose intravenous methylprednisolone was given to ophthalmopathy patients.

Comments on this clonotype: What antigen it recognizes has not been identified. No qualities accompany the bases; no much larger clone lies one base away.

Findings and caveats that apply to the study as a whole: In cross-validation, a model built on a 13 V-J signature told ophthalmopathy apart from stable hyperthyroidism with 87.88% sensitivity and 81% to 82% specificity, and in testing the same model reached 80%/75%. Sample size was not statistically predetermined, and blinding of investigators to group allocation was not performed. In validation, progression to ophthalmopathy was predicted by the model with nearly 71% sensitivity and 72.22% specificity, a median of about 6.4 months before onset. Blood samples also contained most of the expanded thyroid clonotypes (frequency above 0.001), which suggests that blood repertoires may reflect thyroid immune responses.

Stable Graves' hyperthyroidism was defined as no progression to ophthalmopathy during 18 months of follow-up. Hyperthyroidism patients were newly diagnosed, with disease duration under 2 months, and aged 18 to 65 years. The study excluded patients with uncontrolled infections, other autoimmune diseases, pregnancy or lactation. Diagnoses were established on the basis of clinical symptoms, serum thyroxine and TRAb, thyroid ultrasound, and orbital computed tomography. Ficoll-Paque density gradient centrifugation was used to isolate PBMCs from about 9 ml of fresh peripheral blood. Total RNA was extracted using Trizol reagent, and RNA quality was assessed on an Agilent 2100 Bioanalyzer. TCR beta CDR3 regions were amplified from RNA transcripts. For the first round of RT-PCR on the TCR CDR3, the HTBI primer set was used together with the Qiagen OneStep RT-PCR kit. The libraries were constructed in a second round of multiplex PCR and then size-selected and purified. The libraries were sequenced on an Illumina HiSeq2000 using paired-end 100 bp reads. In the paper's pipeline: SOAPnuke was used to process the raw data, removing reads that contained adapters or uncalled bases, had a mean Phred below 15, or lacked an exact match to the constant primer or identifier. COPE v1.2.5 was used to merge high-quality paired reads, and clonotypes were defined as unique nucleotide sequences. MiTCR v1.1 was used to align the clonotypes against IMGT TRBV, TRBD and TRBJ reference segments. The analysis included only V-J combinations with a frequency above 0.0001, which together covered over 98% of the repertoires. A TCS score was defined as the ratio between F50 (clonal expansion) and ExV (chaos), using BLOSUM62-based TCRdist between CDR3 peptides within each V-J. Welch's t-statistics and random forest reduced just over 500 V-J features to 13, which were used in a naive Bayes classifier (R e1071). The public reads were reprocessed in TCRdb via fastp at Q25 and MiXCR, keeping in-frame beta chains. Entries that share a CDR3 protein sequence are merged under the most common genes and DNA. TCRdb, not the original authors, processed these V and J calls. Counted in this sample were under 400,000 distinct CDR3 sequences; over 11% of them appeared once. Of the sample, approximately 11% is held by the ten largest clones.

V and J are truncated by 4 bases and 6 bases respectively, leaving an intervening sequence of 28 bases. CDR1 is given as MGHRA and CDR2 as YSYEKL, both from the germline V gene. The CDR3 starts with the cysteine, ends with the phenylalanine, and has 19 residues. The entry retains the CDR3 DNA only, 57 bases that are in frame from base 1. This sequence uses TRBV4-1 and TRBJ1-5, with no confident D gene call. Source material: blood. The sequence came from a woman in her sixties or seventies with Graves' hyperthyroidism. Here is the DNA: TGCGCCAGCAGCCCTGAACCGATGGGCCACACAGAAGTAAGTCAGCCCCAGCATTTT. Its amino acids are CASSPEPMGHTEVSQPQHF.